Listed here are 23 T cell receptor beta chains from one sample, sequenced in a study of beta chain features in type 1 diabetes (dated by TCRdb to 2016 to 2019). The full study reports these points: Type 1 diabetes patients showed a moderate but significant shortening of TCRB CDR3 length in all four CD4+ subsets.

Preparation of the library involved the immunoSEQ multiplex PCR assay. The entire amount of isolated RNA was reverse transcribed using the High Capacity cDNA Reverse Transcription Kit, so the sequenced TCRB transcripts were expressed ones. TCRdb's version of the immuneACCESS table is confined to in-frame rearrangements and falls short of the full clone set. An unresolved V gene accounts for under half of the shortfall where checked; the remainder is of unknown origin. The sample table lists 280,000 or so clones, 15% of them with a count of one. The ten largest clones capture around 0.015% of the sample. These receptors lack a known antigen. Sequenced sample: naive CD4+ T cells from blood. Per the publication, the cell subset or site label means: true naive CD4+ T cells. The receptors were gathered from a man between 18 and 35 years old with type 1 diabetes.

This clone was picked up a small number of times. The V call is TRBV7-9, the J call TRBJ2-2, with D unclear. Germline values: CDR1 SEHNR, CDR2 FQNEAQ (reference sequence). There are 17 residues in the CDR3. V shed 1 base and J shed 0 bases, with 12 bases lying between them. This CDR3 is CASSLVGQATNTGELFF. The CDR3 DNA reads TGTGCCAGCAGCTTAGTTGGGCAGGCGACGAACACCGGGGAGCTGTTTTTT.

The V gene is TRBV9, the J gene TRBJ2-7; 8 bases match TRBD1. Germline CDR1 is SGDLS and CDR2 is YYNGEE. The CDR3 totals 15 residues. The V gene end was trimmed by 2 bases and the J gene end by 3 bases; junction bases not matched to a gene: 7. Here the CDR3 DNA reads TGTGCCAGCAGCGTTTCCTGGACAGGGCACTACGAGCAGTACTTC. Translated: CASSVSWTGHYEQYF. Using reference TRBV9 and TRBJ2-7 for the parts outside the CDR3, the full variable domain is DSGVTQTPKHLITATGQRVTLRCSPRSGDLSVYWYQQSLDQGLQFLIQYYNGEERAKGNILERFSAQQFPDLHSELNLSSLELGDSALYFCASSVSWTGHYEQYFGPGTRLTVT.

This clone has more than one count but fewer than ten. The chain recombines TRBV7-9 with TRBJ2-1; no clear D. Germline lookup yields CDR1 SEHNR and CDR2 FQNEAQ (reference sequence). This CDR3 spans 17 amino acids. The germline V and J ends were trimmed by 4 bases and 0 bases, with 16 bases remaining between them. CDR3 nucleotide sequence: TGTGCCAGCAGCTCCCCCCGGAGCGCCAGCTCCTACAATGAGCAGTTCTTC. It encodes CASSSPRSASSYNEQFF.

This chain links TRBV25-1 with TRBJ1-2, with 10 bases that match TRBD1. Germline loops: CDR1 MGHDK, CDR2 SYGVNS. V dropped 2 bases and J dropped 8; count of bases not matched to a gene: 5. This CDR3 is 14 amino acids long. In DNA form, the CDR3 reads TGTGCCAGCAGTGAACCAGACAGGGGGCACGGCTACACCTTC. This encodes CASSEPDRGHGYTF.

This clone was counted only a few times. CDR3 amino acids: CSVTTGVTDTQYF. The CDR3 nucleotides are TGCAGCGTAACGACAGGGGTCACAGATACGCAGTATTTT. V usage is TRBV29-1 and J usage is TRBJ2-3, with TRBD1 identical over 8 bases. The CDR3 has 13 amino acids. Germline V gene sequence: CDR1 SQVTM, CDR2 ANQGSEA. The V and J ends lost 6 bases and 2 bases, in that order; junction bases with no gene match: 4.

The genes are TRBV4-1 and TRBJ2-1, with 9 bases aligning to TRBD2. Germline V CDR1 and CDR2: MGHRA, YSYEKL. The CDR3 is made up of 16 amino acids. The V gene end was trimmed by 2 bases and the J gene end by 5 bases; junction bases not matched to a gene: 7. The CDR3 reads CASSQIRLAENNEQFF. The CDR3 DNA reads as TGCGCCAGCAGCCAAATCAGACTAGCGGAAAACAATGAGCAGTTCTTC.

The chain employs TRBV7-2 and TRBJ2-1; 9 nucleotides align to TRBD1. V gave up 5 bases and J gave up 6 bases; unmatched junction bases: 8. This CDR3 region has 15 residues. Germline lookup yields CDR1 SGHTA and CDR2 FQGNSA. DNA for the CDR3: TGTGCCAGCAGCACCGACAGGGGGTCCGCCAATGAGCAGTTCTTC. It yields the protein CASSTDRGSANEQFF.

This clone turned up a few times. Other DNA sequences from this sample encode an identical CDR3 as well. The chain uses TRBV18 and TRBJ2-5; a weak D match, TRBD1 (5 bases). From germline, CDR1 is KGHSH and CDR2 LQKENI. V dropped 3 bases and J dropped 5 bases, with 10 bases sitting between them. The CDR3 has 13 amino acids. The CDR3 spells CASSPQGQETQYF. The CDR3 coding sequence is TGTGCCAGCTCACCTCAGGGTCAGGAGACCCAGTACTTC.

The rearrangement joins TRBV7-2 to TRBJ2-5, with TRBD2 matching 9 bases. The trim removed 2 bases at V and 9 bases at J, leaving 16 bases unmatched. The CDR3 spans 17 residues. Germline V gene lookup returns CDR1 SGHTA and CDR2 FQGNSA. CDR3 sequence (DNA): TGTGCCAGCAGCTTAAGACCAATCAGGATGGCGGGAGGGGCCCAGTACTTC. This sequence encodes CASSLRPIRMAGGAQYF. Full variable domain (outside the CDR3, taken from reference TRBV7-2 and TRBJ2-5): GAGVSQSPSNKVTEKGKDVELRCDPISGHTALYWYRQSLGQGLEFLIYFQGNSAPDKSGLPSDRFSAERTGGSVSTLTIQRTQQEDSAVYLCASSLRPIRMAGGAQYFGPGTRLLVL.

The chain recombines TRBV25-1 with TRBJ2-5; TRBD2 matches at 7 bases. The trim removed 5 bases at V and 2 bases at J, leaving 2 bases unmatched. The CDR3 is made up of 13 amino acids. Germline assignment: CDR1 MGHDK and CDR2 SYGVNS. This CDR3 is CASSSRGQETQYF. DNA of the CDR3: TGTGCCAGCAGTTCGCGGGGGCAAGAGACCCAGTACTTC.

This clone was observed a few times. This chain connects TRBV7-8 to TRBJ1-5; unclear D gene. Trimming removed 11 bases from V and 3 bases from J, with 17 bases in between. The CDR3 contains 14 residues. Germline V gene sequence: CDR1 SGHVS, CDR2 FQNEAQ. CDR3 sequence: CALARWENNQPQHF. The CDR3 DNA follows: TGTGCCCTAGCTCGGTGGGAAAACAATCAGCCCCAGCATTTT.

The J gene is TRBJ1-4, the V gene TRBV28; D is perhaps TRBD1 (6 bases). Germline V gives CDR1 MDHEN, CDR2 SYDVKM. This CDR3 region has 16 residues. V dropped 3 bases and J dropped 6 bases, with 17 bases sitting between them. The chain's CDR3 is CASSFRQGRGDEKLFF. The CDR3 DNA follows: TGTGCCAGCAGTTTCCGTCAAGGGAGGGGGGATGAAAAACTGTTTTTT.

The rearrangement uses TRBV5-1 and TRBJ2-3; 7 bases map to TRBD1. The V and J ends lost 4 bases and 4 bases, in that order; junction bases with no gene match: 6. The CDR3 totals 14 residues. Per germline, CDR1 SGHRS and CDR2 YFSETQ. The CDR3 region has the DNA TGCGCCAGCAGCCAAGGACAGGCGTCAGATACGCAGTATTTT. This encodes CASSQGQASDTQYF.

The chain links TRBV19 to TRBJ1-5; 7 bases map to TRBD1. CDR1 is LNHDA, CDR2 SQIVND, per germline (reference sequence). The CDR3 sequence is 15 residues long. V trimming: 1 base; J trimming: 11 bases; junction bases outside the gene matches: 11. CDR3 sequence: CASSIVGTALSAQHF. DNA of the CDR3: TGTGCCAGTAGTATAGTCGGGACAGCTCTTTCAGCCCAGCATTTT.

Here the CDR3 reads CASSPTGSNEQFF. In DNA, the CDR3 is TGTGCCAGCAGCCCTACAGGGAGCAATGAGCAGTTCTTC. The chain links TRBV7-2 to TRBJ2-1; a weak D match, TRBD1 (6 bases). CDR1 is SGHTA and CDR2 is FQGNSA in the germline V gene. The CDR3 length is 13 residues. V lost 5 bases and J 6 bases, leaving 11 bases between the germline ends.

The chain joins TRBV11-3 to TRBJ2-7; weak D call: TRBD1 (5 bases). Trimming took off 2 bases at V and 4 bases at J, with 6 bases between the two ends. CDR3 length equals 12 residues. Germline V gene lookup returns CDR1 SGHNT and CDR2 YENEEA. CDR3 amino acids: CASSLQGYEQYF. The CDR3 DNA reads as TGTGCCAGCAGCTTACAGGGATACGAGCAGTACTTC.

In its sample, this clone was seen a few times. The genes are TRBV19 and TRBJ2-3; 8 bases line up with TRBD1. This CDR3 spans 15 amino acids. Germline V lookup: CDR1 LNHDA, CDR2 SQIVND (reference sequence). J was trimmed by 5 bases and V by 3 bases; bases with no gene match: 7. CDR3: CASSIRTGSGDTQYF. The CDR3 DNA follows: TGTGCCAGTAGTATTAGGACAGGGTCAGGAGATACGCAGTATTTT.

This rearrangement joins TRBV6-5 to TRBJ1-2; 9 bases are shared with TRBD1. The CDR3 is 14 residues long. CDR1 is MNHEY, CDR2 SVGAGI, per germline. Trimming removed 7 bases from V and 0 bases from J; junction bases left unmatched: 3. CDR3 sequence: CASIGTGTNYGYTF. DNA of the CDR3: TGTGCCAGCATCGGGACAGGGACTAACTATGGCTACACCTTC.

V gene TRBV11-2 combines with J gene TRBJ2-1; 9 nucleotides line up with TRBD2. Germline CDR1 reads SGHAT; CDR2 reads FQNNGV. CDR3 length: 15 amino acids. Trimming at V came to 1 base and at J to 7 bases, leaving 5 bases not matched to a gene. The CDR3 here is CASSLGLAGWNEQFF. The DNA for the CDR3 is TGTGCCAGCAGCTTAGGGCTAGCGGGATGGAATGAGCAGTTCTTC. The entire variable domain, with the rest obtained from reference TRBV11-2 and TRBJ2-1, is as follows: EAGVAQSPRYKIIEKRQSVAFWCNPISGHATLYWYQQILGQGPKLLIQFQNNGVVDDSQLPKDRFSAERLKGVDSTLKIQPAKLEDSAVYLCASSLGLAGWNEQFFGPGTRLTVL.

This clone was seen a handful of times. This chain links TRBV7-2 with TRBJ2-3; 9 nucleotides match TRBD2. Unmatched junction bases numbered 8, after V lost 5 bases and J lost 2 bases. The CDR3 has 16 residues. CDR1 is SGHTA, CDR2 FQGNSA, per germline. The CDR3 protein is CASSVRLAEYTDTQYF. CDR3 in DNA: TGTGCCAGCAGCGTCCGACTAGCGGAATACACAGATACGCAGTATTTT. The variable domain in full, with the rest retrieved from reference TRBV7-2 and TRBJ2-3, is GAGVSQSPSNKVTEKGKDVELRCDPISGHTALYWYRQSLGQGLEFLIYFQGNSAPDKSGLPSDRFSAERTGGSVSTLTIQRTQQEDSAVYLCASSVRLAEYTDTQYFGPGTRLTVL.

This clone was counted a few times. V is TRBV7-2 and J is TRBJ1-1; D ambiguous. The germline gives CDR1 SGHTA, CDR2 FQGNSA. CDR3 length: 14 residues. Trimming removed 2 bases from V and 1 base from J, with 8 bases in between. The CDR3 reads CASSLQIANTEAFF. The CDR3 region has the DNA TGTGCCAGCAGCTTACAAATAGCGAACACTGAAGCTTTCTTT.

In this sample, this clone turned up a few times. This rearrangement joins TRBV9 to TRBJ2-5; no firm D call. The CDR3 consists of 12 residues. Germline CDR1 is SGDLS and CDR2 is YYNGEE. The V end lost 0 bases, the J end lost 7 bases, and 7 bases lay between the germline ends. The chain's CDR3 is CASSVESGTQYF. CDR3 sequence (DNA): TGTGCCAGCAGCGTAGAGTCCGGGACCCAGTACTTC. The variable domain in full, completed from reference TRBV9 and TRBJ2-5, reads DSGVTQTPKHLITATGQRVTLRCSPRSGDLSVYWYQQSLDQGLQFLIQYYNGEERAKGNILERFSAQQFPDLHSELNLSSLELGDSALYFCASSVESGTQYFGPGTRLLVL.

In this sample, this clone turned up a few times. V usage is TRBV5-4 and J usage is TRBJ2-7; 9 bases are shared with TRBD2. Germline V CDR1 and CDR2: SGHNT, YYREEE (reference sequence). The junction had 8 bases not matched to a gene; V was cut back by 5 bases and J by 2 bases. The CDR3 is 15 residues long. This CDR3 reads CASRPGTSNAYEQYF. The CDR3 DNA reads TGTGCCAGCAGGCCCGGGACTAGCAATGCCTACGAGCAGTACTTC.